These 10 T cell receptor beta chains share one sample of origin, sequenced in a study of blood T cells in healthy people across ages (dated by TCRdb to the mid-2010s). The library was obtained by 5' RACE. Sequencing took place on an Illumina HiSeq 2500. A second PCR of about 7 to 12 cycles was run with a J-beta primer mix and a sample-barcoded 5' primer. TCRdb passed the public sequencing reads through fastp at Q25 and MiXCR, retaining productive beta sequences. Identical CDR3 protein sequences are pooled into one entry, listed with their most common genes and DNA. For this sample the table gives under 2,000,000 distinct CDR3 sequences, of which around half were detected only once. The ten largest clones take up over 2% of the sample. The sample taken for sequencing was blood. The receptors originated from a woman aged 40 to 50 in good health.

This clonotype was detected only a few times. The rearrangement joins TRBV27 to TRBJ1-2, with D possibly matching TRBD1 (5 bases). The CDR3 length is 13 residues. Deletions cut 4 bases from V and 5 bases from J, with 11 bases between. The germline gives CDR1 MNHEY, CDR2 SMNVEV (reference sequence). The CDR3, as DNA: TGTGCCAGCAGTTCTCGGGGGTTTTATGGCTACACCTTC. Translated, it gives CASSSRGFYGYTF.

The V and J genes are TRBV24-1 and TRBJ2-1, with 7 positions matching TRBD1. V shed 5 bases and J 3 bases; nucleotides not matched to a gene: 6. The CDR3 length is 15 residues. The germline V gene has CDR1 KGHDR and CDR2 SFDVKD. This chain's CDR3 is CATSVRRDSYNEQFF. In DNA form, the CDR3 reads TGTGCCACCAGTGTACGTAGGGACAGCTACAATGAGCAGTTCTTC.

This rearrangement joins TRBV5-1 to TRBJ1-2, with D possibly matching TRBD1 (5 bases). Per the germline V gene, CDR1 is SGHRS and CDR2 is YFSETQ. Trimming shortened V by 4 bases and J by 6 bases, and 16 bases separated the two germline ends. The length of the CDR3 is 14 residues. In nucleotides, the CDR3 is TGCGCCAGCAGCCAAAGCTCAGGGAAGGATGGCTACACCTTC. Translation: CASSQSSGKDGYTF.

The J gene is TRBJ2-6, the V gene TRBV5-1; D is undetermined. V dropped 4 bases and J dropped 3 bases, with 8 bases sitting between them. The germline V gene encodes CDR1 SGHRS and CDR2 YFSETQ. The CDR3 totals 14 residues. The CDR3 loop reads CASSTSGGANVLTF. The CDR3 DNA sequence: TGCGCCAGCAGCACCTCCGGTGGGGCCAACGTCCTGACTTTC.

This clonotype was seen a handful of times. V and J are TRBV7-9 and TRBJ2-5; D is possibly TRBD2 (6 bases). The assigned J gene may be wrong: the sequence end matches TRBJ2-7 better. Looked up from germline, CDR1 is SEHNR and CDR2 is FQNEAQ (reference sequence). The CDR3 loop spans 13 amino acids. The CDR3 DNA reads as TGTGCCAGCAGATCCCCCGGGGGTCACGAGCAGTACTTC. It is translated as CASRSPGGHEQYF.

V and J are TRBV20-1 and TRBJ1-6; D is unresolved. This CDR3 region has 12 residues. CDR1 and CDR2 from the germline V gene are DFQATT and SNEGSKA (reference sequence). Between the trimmed V and J ends, which lost 0 bases and 14 bases, there was a span of 11 bases. CDR3 protein: CSARDPGVALHF. In DNA, the CDR3 is TGCAGTGCTAGAGATCCCGGTGTCGCCCTCCACTTT.

This clonotype has a handful of counts. The chain combines TRBV16 with TRBJ1-2; D uncertain. The CDR3 runs to 13 residues. The V end was cut by 4 bases, the J end by 5 bases, with 11 bases between. CDR1 and CDR2 (germline): KGHSY, FQNENV. CDR3 DNA: TGTGCCAGCAGCCCAGACGTTCAATATGGCTACACCTTC. Residues: CASSPDVQYGYTF.

The genes are TRBV2 and TRBJ2-7; D is possibly TRBD1 (6 bases). The CDR3 runs to 14 residues. Germline assignment: CDR1 SNHLY and CDR2 FYNNEI. V was trimmed by 6 bases and J by 0 bases, leaving 12 bases between them. CDR3 DNA sequence: TGTGCCAGCAGGGACAGCTATAGCTCCTACGAGCAGTACTTC. Protein sequence: CASRDSYSSYEQYF.

The V and J genes are TRBV29-1 and TRBJ2-3; the match to TRBD2 covers 8 bases. This CDR3 is built from 12 residues. In germline, CDR1 is SQVTM, CDR2 ANQGSEA. The trim removed 7 bases at V and 6 bases at J, leaving 6 bases unmatched. CDR3 DNA: TGCAGCGGACGGCGGGGGGTTGATACGCAGTATTTT. It encodes CSGRRGVDTQYF.

This clonotype has only a few counts. The gene calls are TRBV28 and TRBJ2-1; perhaps TRBD2 as D (6 bases). V was pared by 5 bases and J by 6 bases, with 11 bases between. The CDR3 extends over 13 amino acids. Germline loops: CDR1 MDHEN, CDR2 SYDVKM. The CDR3 sequence: CASSLTSPNEQFF. CDR3 nucleotide sequence: TGTGCCAGCAGTCTGACTAGTCCCAATGAGCAGTTCTTC.